This entry is about one T cell receptor (beta chain). Here immunoSEQ multiplex PCR was the method, and the copy in TCRdb shows in-frame clones only, minus some. The sample lists about 160,000 clones, approximately 90% seen once, with about 11% in the top ten. This CDR3 contains 14 residues. The ends were cut back, 5 bases at V and 8 bases at J, with 15 bases in the middle. Germline V lookup: CDR1 MGHDK, CDR2 SYGVNS. The sample comes from a study of control samples from healthy donors and cancer patients. The material sequenced was blood. The V and J genes are TRBV25-1 and TRBJ1-4, with no clear D. The clonotype comes from a man aged 25-45 years in good health. The CDR3 loop is CASSPNSGWEKLFF. CDR3 nucleotides: TGTGCCAGCAGTCCTAACAGTGGGTGGGAAAAACTGTTTTTT.